This T cell receptor beta chain was sequenced during a study of T cell responses to AZD1222 COVID-19 vaccine. Across the study: Second doses that came at about 4 or about 12 weeks were put together.

Clones were sequenced by immunoSEQ multiplex PCR, and TCRdb holds only the in-frame ones, with some missing. The table lists roughly 100,000 clones, about 90% of them singletons. The CDR3 has 13 residues. Trimming left V 4 bases short and J 2 bases short, with 9 bases between. Germline assignment: CDR1 SGDLS and CDR2 YYNGEE. This clone was counted a single time. The starting material was peripheral blood, obtained on day 0 of AZD1222 vaccination. V usage is TRBV9 and J usage is TRBJ1-1; D is ambiguous. The receptor's source is an adult in good health. The CDR3 sequence: CASSPIGNTEAFF. CDR3 coding DNA: TGTGCCAGCAGCCCCATCGGCAACACTGAAGCTTTCTTT. The full variable domain, with the rest looked up from reference TRBV9 and TRBJ1-1, is DSGVTQTPKHLITATGQRVTLRCSPRSGDLSVYWYQQSLDQGLQFLIQYYNGEERAKGNILERFSAQQFPDLHSELNLSSLELGDSALYFCASSPIGNTEAFFGQGTRLTVV.